A selection of T cell receptor beta chains follows, all from one sample in a study of blood T cell repertoires in COVID-19. TCRdb's copy holds only in-frame clones and misses some; the assay was immunoSEQ multiplex PCR. The sample carries around 250,000 clones, roughly nine tenths recorded once. Input material: PBMCs or T cells enriched from blood (not recorded which). These receptors originate from a human donor in a cohort exposed to, infected with or recovered from COVID-19 (not recorded which). The donor label of this sample is uncertain. CDR3s leave out the opening cysteine and the closing phenylalanine or tryptophan. Fields, in order: CDR3 length, V gene, CDR3 protein.

>17|TRBV6-2/TRBV6-3
ASSYLLDRGTYSNQPQH
>15|TRBV24-1
ATSDPVEERGKDTQY
>16|TRBV7-9
ASSLWLGGNDLSYEQY
>13|TRBV5-6
ASSLAGRVGETQY
>12|TRBV19
ASSIGQDNQPQH
>9|TRBV13
ASSQRGEQY
>15|TRBV4-1
ASSQGLAGRTTDTQY
>12|TRBV6-4
ASTDRGASYEQY
>9|TRBV11-2
ASRSVHEQY
>14|TRBV7-9
ASSSGQDPSNYGYT
>13|TRBV7-9
ASSFDNYPNTEAF
>14|TRBV6-1
ASSATTTGDGHEQY
>11|TRBV18
ASSPDRNYGYT
>14|TRBV7-2
ASSPWGVGNTGELF
>12|TRBV28
ASSLVHGNTEAF
>13|TRBV7-9
ASSSTGGLNEKLF
>9|TRBV6-2/TRBV6-3
ASSQYYEQY
>13|TRBV5-1
ASSVASGVQETQY
>15|TRBV18
ASSLKGQLTYNSPLH
>12|TRBV13
ASSLAGQWNEQF
>11|TRBV12-3/TRBV12-4
ASKVTGRYEQY
>13|TRBV6-5
ASSRPGQGAGGYT
>12|TRBV7-9
ASSQGLAGAEQF